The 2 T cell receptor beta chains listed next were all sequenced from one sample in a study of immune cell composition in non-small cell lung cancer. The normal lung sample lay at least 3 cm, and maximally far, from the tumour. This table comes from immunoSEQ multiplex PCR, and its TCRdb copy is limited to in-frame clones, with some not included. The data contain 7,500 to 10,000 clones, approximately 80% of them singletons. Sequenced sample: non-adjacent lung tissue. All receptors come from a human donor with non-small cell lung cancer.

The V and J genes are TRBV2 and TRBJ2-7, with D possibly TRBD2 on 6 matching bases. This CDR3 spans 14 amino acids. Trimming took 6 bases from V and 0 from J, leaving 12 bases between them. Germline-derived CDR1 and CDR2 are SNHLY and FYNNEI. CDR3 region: CASRAEGSSYEQYF. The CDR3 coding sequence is TGTGCCAGCAGGGCGGAGGGAAGCTCCTACGAGCAGTACTTC. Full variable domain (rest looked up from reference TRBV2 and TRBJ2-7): EPEVTQTPSHQVTQMGQEVILRCVPISNHLYFYWYRQILGQKVEFLVSFYNNEISEKSEIFDDQFSVERPDGSNFTLKIRSTKLEDSAMYFCASRAEGSSYEQYFGPGTRLTVT.

CDR3 in amino acids: CAWSPTAKSYEQYF. The CDR3 DNA follows: TGTGCCTGGAGTCCGACAGCGAAATCCTACGAGCAGTACTTC. The chain uses TRBV30 and TRBJ2-7; TRBD1 is a possible D gene (5 bases). CDR3 length: 14 amino acids. Trimming removed 2 bases at V and 1 base at J, with 12 bases between. In germline, CDR1 is GTSNPN, CDR2 SVGIG (reference sequence).